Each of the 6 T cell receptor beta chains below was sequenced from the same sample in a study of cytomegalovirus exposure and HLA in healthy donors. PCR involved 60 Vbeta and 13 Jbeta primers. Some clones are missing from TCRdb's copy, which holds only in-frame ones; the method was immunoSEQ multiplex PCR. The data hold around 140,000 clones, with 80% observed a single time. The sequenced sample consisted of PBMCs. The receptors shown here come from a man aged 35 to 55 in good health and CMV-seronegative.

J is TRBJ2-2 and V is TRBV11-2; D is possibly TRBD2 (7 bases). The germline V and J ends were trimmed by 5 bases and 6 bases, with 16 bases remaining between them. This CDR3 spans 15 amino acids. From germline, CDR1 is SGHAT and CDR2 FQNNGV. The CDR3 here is CASSLVAGAPGELFF. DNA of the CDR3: TGTGCCAGCAGCCTAGTTGCGGGGGCGCCCGGGGAGCTGTTTTTT.

The CDR3: CASSFSVNTEAFF. The CDR3 DNA is TGTGCCAGCAGCTTTTCCGTGAACACTGAAGCTTTCTTT. This chain uses TRBV7-9 with TRBJ1-1; D unresolved. Germline V gives CDR1 SEHNR, CDR2 FQNEAQ (reference sequence). The CDR3 totals 13 residues. Trimming cost V 3 bases and J 0 bases, with 5 bases left between them.

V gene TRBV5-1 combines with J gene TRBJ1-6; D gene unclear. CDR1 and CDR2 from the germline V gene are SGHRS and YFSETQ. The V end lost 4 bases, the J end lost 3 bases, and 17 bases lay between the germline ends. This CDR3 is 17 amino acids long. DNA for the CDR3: TGCGCCAGCAGCAAATCCATATCGGGTGGCTATAATTCACCCCTCCACTTT. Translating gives CASSKSISGGYNSPLHF.

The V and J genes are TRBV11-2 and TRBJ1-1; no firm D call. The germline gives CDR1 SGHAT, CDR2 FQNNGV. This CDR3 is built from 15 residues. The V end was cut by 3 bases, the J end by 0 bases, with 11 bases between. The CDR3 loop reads CASSLRGAMNTEAFF. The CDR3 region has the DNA TGTGCCAGCAGCTTGAGAGGAGCTATGAACACTGAAGCTTTCTTT. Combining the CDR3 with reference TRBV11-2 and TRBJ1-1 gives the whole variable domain EAGVAQSPRYKIIEKRQSVAFWCNPISGHATLYWYQQILGQGPKLLIQFQNNGVVDDSQLPKDRFSAERLKGVDSTLKIQPAKLEDSAVYLCASSLRGAMNTEAFFGQGTRLTVV.

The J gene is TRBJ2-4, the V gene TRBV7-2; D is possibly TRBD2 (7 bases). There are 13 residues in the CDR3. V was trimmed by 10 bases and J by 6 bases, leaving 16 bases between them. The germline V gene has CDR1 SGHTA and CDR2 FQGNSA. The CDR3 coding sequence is TGTGCCACAGGAGGGGGAGGGATAAACATTCAGTACTTC. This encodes CATGGGGINIQYF.

The CDR3 nucleotides are TGTGCCAGCAGTTTTTTACCGCTGAACTTACAGGGAGACTATGGCTACACCTTC. Translated, it gives CASSFLPLNLQGDYGYTF. The V call is TRBV27, the J call TRBJ1-2; maybe TRBD1 (6 bases). CDR3 length: 18 amino acids. Germline V gene sequence: CDR1 MNHEY, CDR2 SMNVEV (reference sequence). V lost 3 bases, J lost 3 bases, and 23 bases lay in between.